The TCR beta chain under discussion was sequenced for a study of T cells and copy number aberrations in small-cell lung cancer. The CDR3 sequence is 12 residues long. Germline CDR1 is GTSNPN and CDR2 is SVGIG (reference sequence). V was cut by 8 bases and J by 4 bases, with 14 bases left in between. Findings of the study overall: All specimens were formalin-fixed paraffin-embedded tissue, which is known to introduce sequencing artifacts.

Worth noting for this clone: Its cognate antigen is unknown. The same CDR3 is also encoded by other DNA sequences in this sample.

Assay: immunoSEQ multiplex PCR; the TCRdb copy retains only in-frame clones and omits some. This repertoire shows 2,400 or so clones, 65% to 90% found once; its top ten account for under 6%. Adjacent normal lung was taken at least 2 cm from tumor. Sequencing was performed on normal tissue next to the tumor. The TCR sequence derives from a woman in her forties or fifties with small cell lung cancer. The chain has TRBV30 and TRBJ1-2, with D unclear. The DNA of the CDR3 is TGTGCCCGGACCGTGGGAAGCTATGGCTACACCTTC. It encodes CARTVGSYGYTF.